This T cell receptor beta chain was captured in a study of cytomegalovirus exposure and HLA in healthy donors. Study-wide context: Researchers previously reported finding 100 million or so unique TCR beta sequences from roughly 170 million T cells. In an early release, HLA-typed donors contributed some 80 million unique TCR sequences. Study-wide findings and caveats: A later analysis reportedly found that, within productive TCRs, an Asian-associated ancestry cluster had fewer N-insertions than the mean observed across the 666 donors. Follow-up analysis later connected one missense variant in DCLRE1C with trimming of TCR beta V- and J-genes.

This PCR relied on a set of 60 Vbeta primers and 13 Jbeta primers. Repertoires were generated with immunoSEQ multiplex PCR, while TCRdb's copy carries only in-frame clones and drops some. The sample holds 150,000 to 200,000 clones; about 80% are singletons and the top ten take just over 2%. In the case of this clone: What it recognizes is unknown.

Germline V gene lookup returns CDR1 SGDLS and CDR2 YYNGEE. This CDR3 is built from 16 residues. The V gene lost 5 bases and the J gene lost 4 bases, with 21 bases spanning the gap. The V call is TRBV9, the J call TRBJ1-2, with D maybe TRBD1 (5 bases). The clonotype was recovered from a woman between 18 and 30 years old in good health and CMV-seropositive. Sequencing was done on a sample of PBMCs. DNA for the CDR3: TGTGCCAGCAGTGGGGGGAGGTCCTTTAGCCCCTATGGCTACACCTTC. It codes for CASSGGRSFSPYGYTF.